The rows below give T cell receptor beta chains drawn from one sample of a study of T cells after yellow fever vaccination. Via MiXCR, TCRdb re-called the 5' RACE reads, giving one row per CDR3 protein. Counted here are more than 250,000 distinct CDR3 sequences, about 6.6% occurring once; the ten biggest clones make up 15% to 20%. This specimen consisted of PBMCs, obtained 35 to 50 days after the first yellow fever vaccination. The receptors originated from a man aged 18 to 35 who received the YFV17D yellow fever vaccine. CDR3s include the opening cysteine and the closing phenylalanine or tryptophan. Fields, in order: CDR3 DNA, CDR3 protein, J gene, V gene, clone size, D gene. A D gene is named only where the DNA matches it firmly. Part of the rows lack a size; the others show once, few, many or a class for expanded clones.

cdr3_nt: TGTGCCAGCAGTGGACTAGCGGGGCAAGAGACCCAGTACTTC
cdr3_aa: CASSGLAGQETQYF
j_call: TRBJ2-5
v_call: TRBV25-1
clone_size: many
d_call: TRBD2

cdr3_nt: TGCGCCAGCAGCCTGGGACTAGCGGGGGCGCTGAATGAGCAGTTCTTC
cdr3_aa: CASSLGLAGALNEQFF
j_call: TRBJ2-1
v_call: TRBV5-1
clone_size: many
d_call: TRBD2

cdr3_nt: TGTGCCAGTTACCAGGGACAGGGGGCGAACTATGGCTACACCTTC
cdr3_aa: CASYQGQGANYGYTF
j_call: TRBJ1-2
v_call: TRBV7-2
clone_size: many
d_call: TRBD1

cdr3_nt: TGTGCCATCAGGCCGGGACACGAACTCCAAGAGACCCAGTACTTC
cdr3_aa: CAIRPGHELQETQYF
j_call: TRBJ2-5
v_call: TRBV10-3
clone_size: .
d_call: .

cdr3_nt: TGCGCCAGCAGCCAAGTTCGAGTGGCTAGCGCAGATACGCAGTATTTT
cdr3_aa: CASSQVRVASADTQYF
j_call: TRBJ2-3
v_call: TRBV4-3
clone_size: few
d_call: .

cdr3_nt: TGTGCCAGCAGCTCCGGGGGGTTTGAGACCCAGTACTTC
cdr3_aa: CASSSGGFETQYF
j_call: TRBJ2-5
v_call: TRBV7-2
clone_size: many
d_call: TRBD2

cdr3_nt: TGCGCCAGCAGCCCCCGGGGCAGGGCGAACACCGGGGAGCTGTTTTTT
cdr3_aa: CASSPRGRANTGELFF
j_call: TRBJ2-2
v_call: TRBV5-1
clone_size: many
d_call: .

cdr3_nt: TGTGCTAGTGGTCCGGGACTCCCCCCACATGAGCAGTTCTTC
cdr3_aa: CASGPGLPPHEQFF
j_call: TRBJ2-1
v_call: TRBV12-5
clone_size: few
d_call: .

cdr3_nt: TGTGCCAGCCTTGGGGAGACCCAGTACTTC
cdr3_aa: CASLGETQYF
j_call: TRBJ2-5
v_call: TRBV7-8
clone_size: few
d_call: .

cdr3_nt: TGTGCCAGCAGCCCCCCTGGTGGGGGAACTAAAAACATTCAGTACTTC
cdr3_aa: CASSPPGGGTKNIQYF
j_call: TRBJ2-4
v_call: TRBV7-9
clone_size: few
d_call: .

cdr3_nt: TGTGCCAGCAGTGAAGCGCTAAGGGAGACCCAGTACTTC
cdr3_aa: CASSEALRETQYF
j_call: TRBJ2-5
v_call: TRBV2
clone_size: many
d_call: .

cdr3_nt: TGCGCCAGCAGTCCCACCCCGGGACTAGCGGAGTTCACCGGGGAGCTGTTTTTT
cdr3_aa: CASSPTPGLAEFTGELFF
j_call: TRBJ2-2
v_call: TRBV5-1
clone_size: .
d_call: TRBD2

cdr3_nt: TGCGCCAGCAGCCCCGGGATGGGCTACGAGCAGTACTTC
cdr3_aa: CASSPGMGYEQYF
j_call: TRBJ2-7
v_call: TRBV5-1
clone_size: few
d_call: .

cdr3_nt: TGTGCCAGCAGCTTAGAGGACAGGAGGGGTGGGCACAATGAGCAGTTCTTC
cdr3_aa: CASSLEDRRGGHNEQFF
j_call: TRBJ2-1
v_call: TRBV11-2
clone_size: .
d_call: .

cdr3_nt: TGTGCCAGCAGCCTAGCGTTCAGGGGAAACACCGGGGAGCTGTTTTTT
cdr3_aa: CASSLAFRGNTGELFF
j_call: TRBJ2-2
v_call: TRBV7-2
clone_size: many
d_call: .

cdr3_nt: TGTGCCAGCAGTTTATTGGGGGGCCGGATCTATGGCTACACCTTC
cdr3_aa: CASSLLGGRIYGYTF
j_call: TRBJ1-2
v_call: TRBV27
clone_size: .
d_call: .

cdr3_nt: TGTGCCATCAGTGATGGGGGGGGCTATGGCTACACCTTC
cdr3_aa: CAISDGGGYGYTF
j_call: TRBJ1-2
v_call: TRBV10-3
clone_size: .
d_call: .

cdr3_nt: TGCGCCAGCAGCCAAAGGACCTCCCTTGGGGAGGCCCAGTACTTC
cdr3_aa: CASSQRTSLGEAQYF
j_call: TRBJ2-5
v_call: TRBV4-3
clone_size: few
d_call: .

cdr3_nt: TGCAGCGTTGAGTCTTATGGGGGTTACGAGCAGTACTTC
cdr3_aa: CSVESYGGYEQYF
j_call: TRBJ2-7
v_call: TRBV29-1
clone_size: .
d_call: .

cdr3_nt: TGCGCCAGCAGGGGTCTGGGTAACACCGGGGAGCTGTTTTTT
cdr3_aa: CASRGLGNTGELFF
j_call: TRBJ2-2
v_call: TRBV5-1
clone_size: many
d_call: .

cdr3_nt: TGTGCCAGCAGTTATATTCAAGGGGCTGACGAGCAGTACTTC
cdr3_aa: CASSYIQGADEQYF
j_call: TRBJ2-7
v_call: TRBV6-5
clone_size: .
d_call: .